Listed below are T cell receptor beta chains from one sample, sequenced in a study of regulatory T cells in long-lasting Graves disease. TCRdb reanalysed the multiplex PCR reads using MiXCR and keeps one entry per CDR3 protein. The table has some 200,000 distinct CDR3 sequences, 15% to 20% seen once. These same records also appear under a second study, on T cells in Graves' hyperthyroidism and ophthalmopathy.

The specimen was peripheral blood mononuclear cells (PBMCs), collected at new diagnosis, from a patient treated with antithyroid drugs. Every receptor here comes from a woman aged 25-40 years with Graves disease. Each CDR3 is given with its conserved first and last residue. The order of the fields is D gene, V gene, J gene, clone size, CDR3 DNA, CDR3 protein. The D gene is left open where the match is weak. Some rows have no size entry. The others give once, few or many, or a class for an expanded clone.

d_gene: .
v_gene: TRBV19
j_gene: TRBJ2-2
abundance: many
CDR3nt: TGTGCCAGTAGTATGGTAGGGGCGAGCGGGGAGCTGTTTTTT
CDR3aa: CASSMVGASGELFF

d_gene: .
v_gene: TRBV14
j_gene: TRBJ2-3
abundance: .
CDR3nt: TGTGCCAGCAGCCAAGCTGGTAGCGGTACGCAGTATTTT
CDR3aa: CASSQAGSGTQYF

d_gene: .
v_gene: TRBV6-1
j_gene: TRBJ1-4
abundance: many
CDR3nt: TGTGCCAGCAGTGATTTCCCAGGTGCAACTAATGAAAAACTGTTTTTT
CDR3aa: CASSDFPGATNEKLFF

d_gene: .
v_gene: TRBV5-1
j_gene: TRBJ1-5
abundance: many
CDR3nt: TGTGCCAGCAGCTTTGCGGGGCCGGAGAGCAATCAGCCCCAGCATTTT
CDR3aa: CASSFAGPESNQPQHF

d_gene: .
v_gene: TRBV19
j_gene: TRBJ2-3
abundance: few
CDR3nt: TGTGCCAGTAGCCCCGTGGCCACAGATACGCAGTATTTT
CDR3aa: CASSPVATDTQYF

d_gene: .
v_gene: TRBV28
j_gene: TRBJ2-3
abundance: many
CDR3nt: TGTGCCAGCAGTCCCATCTCGGATACGCAGTATTTT
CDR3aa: CASSPISDTQYF

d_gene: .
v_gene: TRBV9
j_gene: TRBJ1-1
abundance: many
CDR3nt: TGTGCCAGCAGCGTTGACACGGACACTGAAGCTTTCTTT
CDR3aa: CASSVDTDTEAFF

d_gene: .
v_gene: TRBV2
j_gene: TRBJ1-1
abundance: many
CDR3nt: TGTGCCACCCTCAGAGATATGAACACTGAAGCTTTCTTT
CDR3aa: CATLRDMNTEAFF

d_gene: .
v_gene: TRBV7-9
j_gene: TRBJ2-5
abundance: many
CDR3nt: TGTGCCAGCAGCCCCGAGCAAGAGACCCAGTACTTC
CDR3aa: CASSPEQETQYF

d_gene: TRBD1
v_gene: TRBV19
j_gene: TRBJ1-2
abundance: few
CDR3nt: TGTGCCAGTAGTCCGAGTCCGGGACAGCCTGATGGCTACACCTTC
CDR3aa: CASSPSPGQPDGYTF

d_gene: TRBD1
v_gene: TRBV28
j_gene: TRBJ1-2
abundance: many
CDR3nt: TGTGCCAGCAGTTTTACGACAGGGATCTATGGCTACACCTTC
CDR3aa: CASSFTTGIYGYTF

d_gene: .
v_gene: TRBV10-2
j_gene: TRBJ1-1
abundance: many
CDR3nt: TGCGCCAGCAGTGAGGCGGTGGCTAACACTGAAGCTTTCTTT
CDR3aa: CASSEAVANTEAFF

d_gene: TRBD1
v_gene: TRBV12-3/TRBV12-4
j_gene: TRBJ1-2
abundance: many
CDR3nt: TGTGCCAGCAGTTCCCGGGACAGGGGGCCCTATGGCTACACCTTC
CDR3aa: CASSSRDRGPYGYTF

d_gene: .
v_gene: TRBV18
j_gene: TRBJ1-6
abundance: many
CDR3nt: TGTGCCAGCTCACCATCCCACAGTTCACCCCTCCACTTT
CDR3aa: CASSPSHSSPLHF

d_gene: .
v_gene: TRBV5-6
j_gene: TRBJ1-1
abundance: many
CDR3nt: TGTGCCAGCAGCTTGTCGTCCGCGAACACTGAAGCTTTCTTT
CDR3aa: CASSLSSANTEAFF

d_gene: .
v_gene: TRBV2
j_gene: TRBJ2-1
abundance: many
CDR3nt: TGTGCCAGCAGTGAAGATGGTTATCATGAGCAGTTCTTC
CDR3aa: CASSEDGYHEQFF

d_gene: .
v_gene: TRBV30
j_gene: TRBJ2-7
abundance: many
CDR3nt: TGTGCCGGAACAAGCTTCCGGGACACCTACTACGAGCAGTACTTC
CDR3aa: CAGTSFRDTYYEQYF

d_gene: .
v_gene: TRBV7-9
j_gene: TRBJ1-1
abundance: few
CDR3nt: TGTGCCAGCAGCCCTTCGAATTCCCAGGGAAAAGGTAACACTGAAGCTTTCTTT
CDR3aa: CASSPSNSQGKGNTEAFF

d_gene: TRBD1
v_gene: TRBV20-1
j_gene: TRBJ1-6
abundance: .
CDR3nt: TGCAGTGCACGACAGGGGGCCCAGTCCTATAATTCACCCCTCCACTTT
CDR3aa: CSARQGAQSYNSPLHF

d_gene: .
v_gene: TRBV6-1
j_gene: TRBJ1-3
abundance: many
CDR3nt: TGTGCCAGCGCCCTGCTGGACTCTGGAAACACCATATATTTT
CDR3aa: CASALLDSGNTIYF

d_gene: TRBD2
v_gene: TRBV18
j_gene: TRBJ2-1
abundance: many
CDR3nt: TGTGCCAGCTCACCGGGACTAGCGGGAGTCCGAGAGCAGTTCTTC
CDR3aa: CASSPGLAGVREQFF

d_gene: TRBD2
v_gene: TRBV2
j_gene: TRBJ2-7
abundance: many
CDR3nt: TGTGCCAGCAGGGACCCCTTAGCGGGAGGGATACCCTACGAGCAGTACTTC
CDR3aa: CASRDPLAGGIPYEQYF

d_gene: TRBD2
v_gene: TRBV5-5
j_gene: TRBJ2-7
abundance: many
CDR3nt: TGTGCCAGCAGCTTCCGGACTACGGGAGGTGAGCAGTACTTC
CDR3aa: CASSFRTTGGEQYF

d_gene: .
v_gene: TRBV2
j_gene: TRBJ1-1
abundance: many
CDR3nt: TGTGCCAGCAGTGAAGGTGTATCCACTGAAGCTTTCTTT
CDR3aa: CASSEGVSTEAFF

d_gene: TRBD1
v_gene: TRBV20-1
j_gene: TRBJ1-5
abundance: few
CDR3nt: TGCAGTGCCGATACAGGGGGAAGGGAGAGCAATCAGCCCCAGCATTTT
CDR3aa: CSADTGGRESNQPQHF

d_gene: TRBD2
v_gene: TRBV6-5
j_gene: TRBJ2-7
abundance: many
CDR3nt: TGTGCCAGCAGTTACGTGCCGGGAGGGGTTAGCTCCTACGAGCAGTACTTC
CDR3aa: CASSYVPGGVSSYEQYF

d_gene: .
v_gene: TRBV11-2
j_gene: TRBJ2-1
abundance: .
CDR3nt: TGTGCCAGCAGCCCCTGGATGGGTAGGAATGAGCAGTTCTTC
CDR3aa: CASSPWMGRNEQFF

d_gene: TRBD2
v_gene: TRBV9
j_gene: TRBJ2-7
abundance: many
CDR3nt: TGTGCCAGCAGCGCCCGGGACTATGCCTACGAGCAGTACTTC
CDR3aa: CASSARDYAYEQYF

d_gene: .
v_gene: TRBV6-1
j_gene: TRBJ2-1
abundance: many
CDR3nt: TGTGCCAGCAGTACCCTAGGCGACGAGCAGTTCTTC
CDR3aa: CASSTLGDEQFF